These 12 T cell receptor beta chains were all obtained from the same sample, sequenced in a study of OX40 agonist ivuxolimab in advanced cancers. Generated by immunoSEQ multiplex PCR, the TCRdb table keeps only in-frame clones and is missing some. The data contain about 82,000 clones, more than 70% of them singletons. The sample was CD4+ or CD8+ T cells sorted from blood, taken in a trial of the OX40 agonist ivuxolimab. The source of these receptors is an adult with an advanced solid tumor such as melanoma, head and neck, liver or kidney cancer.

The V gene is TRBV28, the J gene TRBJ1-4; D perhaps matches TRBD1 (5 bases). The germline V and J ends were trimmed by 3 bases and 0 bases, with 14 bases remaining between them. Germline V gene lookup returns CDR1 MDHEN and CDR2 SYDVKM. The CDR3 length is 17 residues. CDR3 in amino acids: CASSFPGSGATNEKLFF. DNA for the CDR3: TGTGCCAGCAGTTTCCCAGGGAGCGGAGCAACTAATGAAAAACTGTTTTTT.

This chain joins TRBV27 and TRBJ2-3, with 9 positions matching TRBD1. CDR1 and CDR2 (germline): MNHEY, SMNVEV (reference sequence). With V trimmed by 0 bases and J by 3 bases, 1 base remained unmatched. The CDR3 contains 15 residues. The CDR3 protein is CASSLSGQGTDTQYF. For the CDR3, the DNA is TGTGCCAGCAGTTTATCGGGACAGGGTACAGATACGCAGTATTTT.

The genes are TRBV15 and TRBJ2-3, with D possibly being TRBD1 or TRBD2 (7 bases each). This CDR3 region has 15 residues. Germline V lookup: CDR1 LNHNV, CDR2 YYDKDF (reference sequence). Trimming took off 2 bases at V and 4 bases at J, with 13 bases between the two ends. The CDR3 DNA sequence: TGTGCCACCAGCAGAAACTCAGGGGGGGCAGATACGCAGTATTTT. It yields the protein CATSRNSGGADTQYF.

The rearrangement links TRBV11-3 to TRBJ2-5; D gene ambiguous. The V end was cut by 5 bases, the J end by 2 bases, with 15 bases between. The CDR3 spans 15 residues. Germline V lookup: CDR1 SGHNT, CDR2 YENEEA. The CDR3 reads CASSLGVEPQETQYF. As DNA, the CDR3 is TGTGCCAGCAGCCTAGGAGTAGAGCCACAAGAGACCCAGTACTTC.

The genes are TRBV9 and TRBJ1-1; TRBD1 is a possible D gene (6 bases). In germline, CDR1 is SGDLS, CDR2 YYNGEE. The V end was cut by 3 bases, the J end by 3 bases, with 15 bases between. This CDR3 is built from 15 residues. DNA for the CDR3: TGTGCCAGCAGCGCCAGACAGGACCCGGACACTGAAGCTTTCTTT. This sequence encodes CASSARQDPDTEAFF.

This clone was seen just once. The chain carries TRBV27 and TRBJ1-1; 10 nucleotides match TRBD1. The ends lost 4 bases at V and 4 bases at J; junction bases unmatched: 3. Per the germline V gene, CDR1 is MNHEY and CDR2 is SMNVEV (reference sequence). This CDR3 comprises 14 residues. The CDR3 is CASSSRTGGTEAFF. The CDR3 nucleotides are TGTGCCAGCAGTTCTAGGACAGGGGGCACTGAAGCTTTCTTT.

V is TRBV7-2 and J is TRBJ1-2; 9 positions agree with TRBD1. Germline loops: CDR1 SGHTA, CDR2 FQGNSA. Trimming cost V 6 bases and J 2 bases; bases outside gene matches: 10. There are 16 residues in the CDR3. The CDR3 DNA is TGTGCCAGCAGGTCCGGGACAGGGAGATTCAACTATGGCTACACCTTC. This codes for CASRSGTGRFNYGYTF. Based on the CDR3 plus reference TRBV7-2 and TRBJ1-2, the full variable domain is GAGVSQSPSNKVTEKGKDVELRCDPISGHTALYWYRQSLGQGLEFLIYFQGNSAPDKSGLPSDRFSAERTGGSVSTLTIQRTQQEDSAVYLCASRSGTGRFNYGYTFGSGTRLTVV.

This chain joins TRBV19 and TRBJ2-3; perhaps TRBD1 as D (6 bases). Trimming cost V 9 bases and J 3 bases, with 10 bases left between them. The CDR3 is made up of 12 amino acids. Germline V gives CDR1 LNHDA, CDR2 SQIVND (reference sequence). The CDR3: CASQGTTDTQYF. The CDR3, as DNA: TGTGCCAGCCAGGGGACAACAGATACGCAGTATTTT.

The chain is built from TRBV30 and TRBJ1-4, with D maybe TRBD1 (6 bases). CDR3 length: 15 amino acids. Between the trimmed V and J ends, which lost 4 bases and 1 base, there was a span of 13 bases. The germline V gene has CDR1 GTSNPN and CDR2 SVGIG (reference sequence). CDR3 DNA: TGTGCCTGGACGGCGGGGGCAGGAACTAATGAAAAACTGTTTTTT. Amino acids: CAWTAGAGTNEKLFF.

In nucleotides, the CDR3 is TGTGCCAGCTCTGGGGCCAACGTCCTGACTTTC. Translated: CASSGANVLTF. The chain joins TRBV18 to TRBJ2-6; D is ambiguous. CDR3 length equals 11 residues. V was clipped by 6 bases and J by 3 bases, with 0 bases between them. Germline CDR1 is KGHSH and CDR2 is LQKENI.

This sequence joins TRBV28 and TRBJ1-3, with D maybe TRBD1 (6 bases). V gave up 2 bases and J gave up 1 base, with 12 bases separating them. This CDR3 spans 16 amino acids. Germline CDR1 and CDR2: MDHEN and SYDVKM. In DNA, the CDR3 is TGTGCCAGCAGTTTAGGCCAGGGGATATCTGGAAACACCATATATTTT. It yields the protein CASSLGQGISGNTIYF.

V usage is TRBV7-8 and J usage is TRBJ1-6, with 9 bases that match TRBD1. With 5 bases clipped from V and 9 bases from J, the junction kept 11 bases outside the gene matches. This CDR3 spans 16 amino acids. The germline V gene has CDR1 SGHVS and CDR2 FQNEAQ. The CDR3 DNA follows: TGTGCCAGCAGCCTGAACGCGGACAGGGGCGGTTCACCCCTCCACTTT. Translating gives CASSLNADRGGSPLHF.